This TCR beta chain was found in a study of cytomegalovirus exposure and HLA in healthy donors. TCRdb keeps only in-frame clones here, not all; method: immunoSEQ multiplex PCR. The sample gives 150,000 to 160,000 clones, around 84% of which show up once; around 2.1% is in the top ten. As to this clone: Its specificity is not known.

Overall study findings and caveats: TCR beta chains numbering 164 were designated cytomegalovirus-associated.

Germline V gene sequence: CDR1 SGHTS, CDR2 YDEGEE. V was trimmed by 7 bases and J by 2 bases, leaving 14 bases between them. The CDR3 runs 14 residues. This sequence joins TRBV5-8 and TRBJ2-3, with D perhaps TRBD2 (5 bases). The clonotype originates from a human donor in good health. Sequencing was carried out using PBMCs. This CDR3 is CASSLDFSTDTQYF. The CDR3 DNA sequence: TGTGCCAGCTCGCTGGACTTCTCCACAGATACGCAGTATTTT.